The text below deals with one T cell receptor beta chain. What antigen it recognizes has not been identified. No clone much larger than this one lies a single base away; base qualities are absent. RNA was extracted using the RNeasy kit, and roughly 0.5 to 1 microgram was reverse transcribed with random hexamers. The immunoSEQ multiplex PCR assay, which covers 54 Vbeta and 13 Jbeta segments, was used to amplify TCR beta CDR3 regions. PCR amplification bias was corrected using a synthetic template baseline for primer optimization and computational correction. The study's own analysis went as follows. Reads were annotated to V, D and J genes per IMGT and analyzed with immunoSEQ Analyzer, keeping only productive sequences. Clonality was computed as one minus Shannon entropy normalized by log2 of the number of productive unique sequences. For each patient and control, public and private clones were evaluated among the 100 most prevalent clones. Clones were defined as Susac-specific if absent from the healthy and MS cohorts, from 1052 published viral clones and from other ImmuneACCESS disease sequences. TCRdb reanalyzed the raw reads on its own, using fastp at Q25 for trimming and MiXCR for clone calling, and kept in-frame beta chains. Every entry covers one CDR3 protein and lists the most common genes and DNA from its rows. The V and J calls and clone size are TCRdb's, not the authors'. A total of more than 150,000 distinct CDR3 sequences appear in this sample, approximately 95% of them only once. The ten largest account for roughly 0.15% of the sample.

The data originate from a study of CD8 T cells in Susac syndrome (dated by TCRdb to the late 2010s). As for the study more broadly: Among the Susac syndrome patients who were sequenced, clinically active disease was present in over 5 and clinical remission was observed in fewer than 10. At blood withdrawal, Susac syndrome patients were either therapy-naive, taking corticosteroids (in some cases with IVIg as well), or taking IVIg alone. The study used repertoire sequencing to test whether antigen drove CD8+ T cell activation and differentiation in Susac syndrome.

Overall results and qualifications from the work: No clonal expansion was detected in the CD4+ T cell repertoire of Susac syndrome patients. The number of individuals in the TCR sequencing and HLA analysis was acknowledged as relatively small.

Peripheral blood CD8+ and CD4+ T cells from healthy donors, Susac syndrome patients and multiple sclerosis patients were profiled by high-throughput TCR beta sequencing. Recently defined diagnostic criteria for definite or probable disease were met by the Susac syndrome patients. CD8+ TEMRA cells were enriched by FACS, while bulk CD8+ and CD4+ T cells were purified by magnetic negative isolation. Blood was collected in EDTA tubes and processed within 24 hours, with PBMCs isolated through density gradient centrifugation. PBMCs intended for TCR sequencing were cryopreserved in liquid nitrogen and were subsequently thawed in a 37 degrees C water bath. The sorted or isolated CD4+, CD8+ and CD8+ TEMRA cells reached a purity of at least 90%. From V the trimming removes 11 bases and from J it removes 6 bases, while the gene matches leave 10 bases of the junction unaccounted for. The CDR3 runs 13 amino acids, cysteine and phenylalanine included. Kept here is only the CDR3 DNA, which spans 39 bases and is read in frame from base 1. The germline V gene supplies CDR1 ENHRY and CDR2 SYGVKD.

The clonotype originates from a human donor with Susac syndrome. The V and J segments used are TRBV10-3 and TRBJ2-3; 8 bases in the junction line up with TRBD1. The sequenced material came from CD4+ T cells from PBMCs. CDR3 loop: CAAQGAGVDTQYF. Here is the DNA: TGTGCCGCCCAGGGGGCTGGGGTGGATACGCAGTATTTT.